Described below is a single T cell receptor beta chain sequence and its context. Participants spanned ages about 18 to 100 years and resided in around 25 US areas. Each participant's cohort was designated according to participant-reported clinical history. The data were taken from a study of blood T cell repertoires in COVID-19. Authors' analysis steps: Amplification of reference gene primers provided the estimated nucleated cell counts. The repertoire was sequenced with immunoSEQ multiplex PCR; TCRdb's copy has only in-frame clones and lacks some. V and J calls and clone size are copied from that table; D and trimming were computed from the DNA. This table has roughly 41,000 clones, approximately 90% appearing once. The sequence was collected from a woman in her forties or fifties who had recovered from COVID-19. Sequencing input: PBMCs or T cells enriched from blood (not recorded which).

The CDR3 protein is CAWSTKGSNQPQHF. The CDR3 region has the DNA TGTGCCTGGAGTACAAAGGGGTCGAATCAGCCCCAGCATTTT. The chain couples TRBV30 to TRBJ1-5; D perhaps matches TRBD1 (5 bases). Germline CDR1 and CDR2: GTSNPN and SVGIG (reference sequence). CDR3 length equals 14 residues. V gave up 2 bases and J gave up 4 bases, with 12 bases separating them.